Below are 23 T cell receptor beta chains sequenced from a single sample in a study of CD8 T cells in ankylosing spondylitis. TCRdb re-called the 5' RACE reads through MiXCR, storing one row per CDR3 protein. The sample carries 250,000 or so distinct CDR3 sequences, 20% to 30% recorded once. Sequenced material: blood, either unsorted or a sorted T cell fraction (not recorded which). Receptors were obtained from a male donor with ankylosing spondylitis or in good health (not recorded which).

This chain uses TRBV20-1 with TRBJ2-3; 16 bases align to TRBD2. The CDR3 runs to 16 residues. The V gene end was trimmed by 0 bases and the J gene end by 5 bases; junction bases not matched to a gene: 2. CDR1 is DFQATT, CDR2 SNEGSKA, per germline (reference sequence). In nucleotides, the CDR3 is TGCAGTGCTAGAGAGGGACTAGCGGGGGGGAAAGATACGCAGTATTTT. This sequence encodes CSAREGLAGGKDTQYF.

This clonotype was seen many times. V is TRBV5-1 and J is TRBJ2-6; D call uncertain. The CDR3 extends over 15 amino acids. V shed 0 bases and J shed 2 bases, with 6 bases lying between them. Germline lookup yields CDR1 SGHRS and CDR2 YFSETQ. For the CDR3, the DNA is TGCGCCAGCAGCTTGGAAGGTCCTGGGGCCAACGTCCTGACTTTC. It codes for CASSLEGPGANVLTF.

The sample holds one count of this clonotype. The chain has TRBV12-3 or TRBV12-4 and TRBJ1-1, with a possible D match to TRBD1 (5 bases). Trimming took off 1 base at V and 10 bases at J, with 16 bases between the two ends. This CDR3 spans 14 amino acids. CDR3 in DNA: TGTGCCAGCAGTTTAGATACCAACCGCCAGGGAGCTTTCTTT. Encoded protein: CASSLDTNRQGAFF.

The gene calls are TRBV20-1 and TRBJ2-3; D remains ambiguous. The CDR3 contains 13 residues. The germline gives CDR1 DFQATT, CDR2 SNEGSKA (reference sequence). The V end lost 1 base, the J end lost 4 bases, and 9 bases lay between the germline ends. CDR3 protein: CSARVTEADTQYF. CDR3 nucleotide sequence: TGCAGTGCTAGAGTTACTGAGGCAGATACGCAGTATTTT.

Many counts were recorded for this clonotype. V is TRBV4-1 and J is TRBJ1-5; D not resolved. Germline values: CDR1 MGHRA, CDR2 YSYEKL. V lost 3 bases to trimming and J lost 0 bases, with 12 bases between them. CDR3 length: 16 residues. The CDR3 protein is CASSQDPRGSNQPQHF. DNA for the CDR3: TGCGCCAGCAGCCAGGACCCCCGGGGTAGCAATCAGCCCCAGCATTTT.

This rearrangement joins TRBV7-9 to TRBJ2-7; maybe TRBD1 (7 bases). The CDR3 totals 14 residues. From germline, CDR1 is SEHNR and CDR2 FQNEAQ (reference sequence). Trimming removed 7 bases from V and 0 bases from J, with 13 bases in between. CDR3 bases: TGTGCCAGCAACTCAGGGGGGAGCTCCTACGAGCAGTACTTC. This encodes CASNSGGSSYEQYF.

This clonotype was counted between two and nine times. One end of the junction varies from germline; a read error may be responsible. V and J are TRBV12-3 or TRBV12-4 and TRBJ2-2, with D tentatively TRBD1 (5 bases). The CDR3 consists of 14 residues. The CDR3 DNA follows: TGTGCCAGCAGTTTACACAGGAACTCCGGGGAGCTGTTTTTT. Protein product: CASSLHRNSGELFF.

In this sample, this clonotype turned up a few times. The V gene is TRBV20-1, the J gene TRBJ2-5, with 9 bases matching TRBD1. This CDR3 comprises 15 residues. Trimming took 3 bases from V and 4 from J; bases not matched to a gene: 9. The germline gives CDR1 DFQATT, CDR2 SNEGSKA (reference sequence). CDR3 amino acids: CSARDGQGRGETQYF. The CDR3 DNA sequence: TGCAGTGCTAGGGACGGACAGGGGAGGGGAGAGACCCAGTACTTC.

The sample holds many counts of this clonotype. The rearrangement uses TRBV29-1 and TRBJ2-5; D assignment may be TRBD1 or TRBD2 (5 bases each). Trimming took off 5 bases at V and 0 bases at J, with 10 bases between the two ends. Germline V gives CDR1 SQVTM, CDR2 ANQGSEA. The CDR3 is made up of 13 amino acids. The CDR3 reads CSVKGRYQETQYF. In DNA, the CDR3 is TGCAGCGTTAAGGGACGGTACCAAGAGACCCAGTACTTC.

This chain links TRBV24-1 with TRBJ2-3; 9 bases line up with TRBD2. V gave up 1 base and J gave up 6 bases; unmatched junction bases: 4. This CDR3 comprises 15 residues. Germline V CDR1 and CDR2: KGHDR, SFDVKD. The CDR3 DNA is TGTGCCACCAGTGATTTCGTGACTAGCGGCGATACGCAGTATTTT. Protein: CATSDFVTSGDTQYF.

The table lists this clonotype with many counts. The chain recombines TRBV12-3 or TRBV12-4 with TRBJ2-6, with 8 bases lining up with TRBD1. The CDR3 covers 17 residues. The V gene end was trimmed by 5 bases and the J gene end by 0 bases; junction bases not matched to a gene: 6. The CDR3 DNA follows: TGTGCCAGCAGTGTGACAGGGGAAGCCTCTGGGGCCAACGTCCTGACTTTC. Translating it yields CASSVTGEASGANVLTF.

The V gene is TRBV20-1, the J gene TRBJ1-1; 10 nucleotides align to TRBD1. Germline lookup yields CDR1 DFQATT and CDR2 SNEGSKA (reference sequence). This CDR3 region has 15 residues. V gave up 2 bases and J gave up 7 bases; unmatched junction bases: 10. CDR3 in DNA: TGCAGTGCTAGACCTCCCGGGACAGGGGCCGGTGAAGCTTTCTTT. Translation gives CSARPPGTGAGEAFF.

Only a few counts were recorded for this clonotype. The gene calls are TRBV20-1 and TRBJ2-3, with a possible D match to TRBD1 (6 bases). Trimming stripped 6 bases from V and 4 bases from J, with 14 bases between. This CDR3 is built from 13 residues. The germline V gene encodes CDR1 DFQATT and CDR2 SNEGSKA (reference sequence). CDR3 DNA: TGCAGTGCCGCTACAGGGTCCGCAGATACGCAGTATTTT. Protein: CSAATGSADTQYF.

This clonotype was observed many times. The rearrangement links TRBV6-1 to TRBJ1-5, with 8 bases that match TRBD1. V trimming: 6 bases; J trimming: 2 bases; junction bases outside the gene matches: 6. The CDR3 is 15 residues long. The germline V gene has CDR1 MNHNS and CDR2 SASEGT. The CDR3 is CASSRGQGGNQPQHF. CDR3 coding DNA: TGTGCCAGCAGCCGAGGACAGGGAGGCAATCAGCCCCAGCATTTT.

This clonotype showed up just a few times. This chain connects TRBV6-1 to TRBJ2-1; D may be TRBD1 (6 bases). Germline V lookup: CDR1 MNHNS, CDR2 SASEGT. CDR3 length: 14 residues. V was pared by 6 bases and J by 3 bases, with 12 bases between. The DNA for the CDR3 is TGTGCCAGCAGGCACAGGGACCTCTACAATGAGCAGTTCTTC. The encoded protein is CASRHRDLYNEQFF.

This clonotype was recorded a few times. The chain couples TRBV29-1 to TRBJ2-5; maybe TRBD1 (5 bases). Germline V gene sequence: CDR1 SQVTM, CDR2 ANQGSEA. V lost 0 bases and J lost 5, with 10 bases in between. CDR3 length: 13 amino acids. The CDR3, as DNA: TGCAGCGTTGAAGACACCAGGGTGGAGACCCAGTACTTC. This sequence encodes CSVEDTRVETQYF.

V and J are TRBV28 and TRBJ2-3, with D perhaps TRBD2 (6 bases). V was trimmed by 6 bases and J by 14 bases, leaving 18 bases between them. The CDR3 length is 12 residues. Germline CDR1 MDHEN, CDR2 SYDVKM. The chain's CDR3 is CASRTPGTFWYF. The CDR3, as DNA: TGTGCCAGCAGGACACCCGGGACTTTTTGGTATTTT.

This clonotype appeared a few times. The V gene is TRBV6-1, the J gene TRBJ2-7; D might be TRBD1 or TRBD2, each matching 6 bases. CDR3 length: 14 amino acids. Between the trimmed V and J ends, which lost 7 bases and 3 bases, there was a span of 16 bases. Germline-derived CDR1 and CDR2 are MNHNS and SASEGT. In DNA form, the CDR3 reads TGTGCCAGCACTACGGGGGCAGGAGGCTACGAGCAGTACTTC. Its translation: CASTTGAGGYEQYF.

This clonotype showed up many times. This chain links TRBV4-1 with TRBJ1-4, with D unclear. The CDR3 runs 12 residues. Trimming stripped 5 bases from V and 5 bases from J, with 6 bases between. Looked up from germline, CDR1 is MGHRA and CDR2 is YSYEKL. The CDR3 reads CASSAGNEKLFF. In DNA, the CDR3 is TGCGCCAGCAGCGCGGGGAATGAAAAACTGTTTTTT.

The rearrangement uses TRBV6-2 or TRBV6-3 and TRBJ2-6; D may be TRBD1 or TRBD2 (5 bases each). V lost 7 bases to trimming and J lost 4 bases, with 32 bases between them. The CDR3 sequence is 21 residues long. Germline V gene data show CDR1 as MNHEY and CDR2 as SVGEGT. The DNA for the CDR3 is TGTGCCAGCACCCACTCTGGCTTAACCGGGACCCCCGGCGCCGGGGCCAACGTCCTGACTTTC. Its protein is CASTHSGLTGTPGAGANVLTF.

This clonotype was seen repeatedly, ten times or more. As DNA, the CDR3 is TGTGCCAGCAGTTCCTCTAGCGGATACGAGCAGTACTTC. The encoded protein is CASSSSSGYEQYF. The genes are TRBV12-3 or TRBV12-4 and TRBJ2-7; 7 positions agree with TRBD2. V was clipped by 4 bases and J by 4 bases; unmatched bases: 4. This CDR3 is 13 amino acids long.

Turning to this clonotype: One end of the junction is discordant with germline, which a read error may explain. J is TRBJ2-7 and V is TRBV10-3; D is uncertain. The CDR3 contains 11 residues. The germline gives CDR1 ENHRY, CDR2 SYGVKD. The DNA for the CDR3 is TGTGCCATCAGTGAGTCGCGCGAGCAGTATTTC. Encoded protein: CAISESREQYF.

V is TRBV20-1 and J is TRBJ1-1, with D possibly TRBD1 on 6 matching bases. The CDR3 has 14 residues. In germline, CDR1 is DFQATT, CDR2 SNEGSKA (reference sequence). Trimming removed 1 base at V and 1 base at J, with 10 bases between. The CDR3 reads CSARVGGQNTEAFF. For the CDR3, the DNA is TGCAGTGCTAGAGTGGGGGGCCAGAACACTGAAGCTTTCTTT.